What follows are 30 T cell receptor beta chains derived from one specimen sequenced in a study of tumor-infiltrating lymphocytes in oesophageal squamous cell carcinoma. TCRdb independently ran MiXCR on the PCR reads; one entry per CDR3 protein. The sample comprises 20,000 or so distinct CDR3 sequences, roughly 41% of which are singletons, and approximately 41% rests with the top ten. Sequencing was performed on esophageal tumor tissue. The receptors shown here come from a male donor with esophageal squamous cell carcinoma.

As to this clonotype: The junction departs from germline at one end; a sequencing error may be responsible. The rearrangement joins TRBV27 to TRBJ2-1, with 8 nucleotides matching TRBD2. The germline V gene has CDR1 MNHEY and CDR2 SMNVEV (reference sequence). The CDR3 length is 16 residues. The CDR3 is CASRCGLAQTPTSSTF. DNA of the CDR3: TGTGCCAGCAGATGTGGACTAGCCCAGACTCCTACGAGCAGTACTTTC.

This clonotype was found a few times. The junction differs from germline at one of its ends, possibly a read error. The gene calls are TRBV7-6 and TRBJ1-6; D uncertain. CDR3 length: 16 residues. The germline V gene encodes CDR1 SGHVS and CDR2 FNYEAQ. The CDR3 reads CASSPPTGGRLSEQYF. The DNA for the CDR3 is TGTGCCAGCAGCCCGCCCACTGGCGGGAGGTTAAGCGAGCAGTACTTT.

The table lists this clonotype with a count of one. The chain combines TRBV12-3 or TRBV12-4 with TRBJ1-2; D uncertain. CDR3 length: 13 amino acids. V was trimmed by 7 bases and J by 4 bases, leaving 13 bases between them. Written as DNA, the CDR3 is TGTGCCAGCACCCCGGGAGGGAGCTATGGCTACACCTTC. This gives the protein CASTPGGSYGYTF.

This clonotype has a count of ten or more. The chain joins TRBV28 to TRBJ2-5, with D uncertain. The CDR3 length is 16 residues. The V end was cut by 5 bases, the J end by 0 bases, with 16 bases between. The germline V gene has CDR1 MDHEN and CDR2 SYDVKM. The CDR3 nucleotides read TGTGCCAGCAGTGGCGGTCCAGCCGTTTACCAAGAGACCCAGTACTTC. This translates into CASSGGPAVYQETQYF.

This clonotype has more than one count but fewer than ten. The J gene is TRBJ2-3, the V gene TRBV2, with D unclear. Trimming stripped 2 bases from V and 0 bases from J, with 12 bases between. This CDR3 spans 16 amino acids. CDR1 is SNHLY and CDR2 is FYNNEI in the germline V gene. The CDR3 sequence is CASSEIETASTDTQYF. In DNA, the CDR3 is TGTGCCAGCAGTGAAATTGAGACGGCTAGCACAGATACGCAGTATTTT. Full variable domain (remainder filled in from reference TRBV2 and TRBJ2-3): EPEVTQTPSHQVTQMGQEVILRCVPISNHLYFYWYRQILGQKVEFLVSFYNNEISEKSEIFDDQFSVERPDGSNFTLKIRSTKLEDSAMYFCASSEIETASTDTQYFGPGTRLTVL.

The rearrangement joins TRBV7-2 to TRBJ2-4; 12 bases line up with TRBD2. The closer fit of TRBJ2-7 to the DNA end suggests the J call may be wrong. The germline gives CDR1 SGHTA, CDR2 FQGNSA. CDR3 length: 15 residues. The CDR3 reads CASSTRLAGAYEQYF. CDR3 sequence (DNA): TGTGCCAGCAGCACCCGACTAGCGGGAGCCTACGAGCAGTACTTC.

This clonotype was picked up many times. The chain recombines TRBV7-6 with TRBJ2-3, with D possibly TRBD2 on 5 matching bases. This CDR3 has 12 residues. Germline assignment: CDR1 SGHVS and CDR2 FNYEAQ. With 5 bases removed from V and 7 bases from J, the gap between germline ends came to 10 bases. CDR3 protein: CASSTPGNTQYF. The DNA of the CDR3 is TGTGCCAGCAGCACACCGGGAAATACGCAGTATTTT.

The chain joins TRBV6-5 to TRBJ2-5; D possibly corresponds to TRBD2 (6 bases). The assigned J gene may be wrong: the sequence end matches TRBJ2-7 better. The germline V gene has CDR1 MNHEY and CDR2 SVGAGI. This CDR3 is 16 amino acids long. The CDR3 nucleotides are TGTGCCAGCAGTCGTTCGCCCGCGGGGAGCTCCTACGAGCAGTACTTC. Translated: CASSRSPAGSSYEQYF.

This chain joins TRBV5-4 and TRBJ2-5, with 10 bases fitting TRBD1. With the DNA end fitting TRBJ2-7 better, the J assignment may be wrong. Germline V lookup: CDR1 SGHNT, CDR2 YYREEE (reference sequence). The CDR3 is made up of 14 amino acids. The CDR3 is CASSVTGGGYEQYF. In DNA, the CDR3 is TGTGCCAGCAGCGTGACAGGGGGCGGGTACGAGCAGTACTTC.

The CDR3 protein is CASSVSLSGETQYF. The CDR3 DNA reads as TGTGCCAGCAGTGTTAGCCTCAGTGGGGAGACCCAGTACTTC. This chain uses TRBV6-1 with TRBJ2-5, with no clear D. Trimming removed 4 bases from V and 5 bases from J, with 14 bases in between. Germline CDR1 and CDR2: MNHNS and SASEGT. The CDR3 sequence is 14 residues long.

Judged by abundance, this clonotype is medium-sized. At one end the junction does not follow the germline gene, possibly because of a read error. The genes are TRBV7-7 and TRBJ2-5; 7 nucleotides match TRBD2. CDR3 length: 14 amino acids. Germline V lookup: CDR1 SSHAT, CDR2 FNYEAQ (reference sequence). The CDR3 DNA reads TGTGCTAGCAGCGTCGGACTAGTAGAGGAGACCCAGTACTTC. This sequence encodes CASSVGLVEETQYF.

The chain links TRBV7-2 to TRBJ2-3; tentatively, D is TRBD2 (6 bases). Deletions cut 5 bases from V and 5 bases from J, with 11 bases between. This CDR3 comprises 13 residues. Germline values: CDR1 SGHTA, CDR2 FQGNSA. The CDR3 DNA reads TGTGCCAGCAGCCGACTAGTACGAGATACGCAGTATTTT. This encodes CASSRLVRDTQYF. Using reference TRBV7-2 and TRBJ2-3 for the parts outside the CDR3, the full variable domain is GAGVSQSPSNKVTEKGKDVELRCDPISGHTALYWYRQSLGQGLEFLIYFQGNSAPDKSGLPSDRFSAERTGGSVSTLTIQRTQQEDSAVYLCASSRLVRDTQYFGPGTRLTVL.

This clonotype has ten or more counts. V is TRBV24-1 and J is TRBJ1-5; weak D call: TRBD1 (6 bases). This CDR3 has 14 amino acids. Germline V gives CDR1 KGHDR, CDR2 SFDVKD. Trimming removed 4 bases from V and 5 bases from J, with 11 bases in between. The CDR3 nucleotides are TGTGCCACCAGTGACCACAGGGTTCATCAGCCCCAGCATTTT. Residues: CATSDHRVHQPQHF.

Notes on this clonotype: Here the CDR3 omits its conserved ending phenylalanine or tryptophan, so a read error is the likely source. It is unclear where the CDR3 begins or ends on the DNA, so no DNA is shown, and the CDR3 is as TCRdb lists it. This chain connects TRBV12-3 or TRBV12-4 to TRBJ2-4; the listed D gene, TRBD1, was not tested against the DNA. The CDR3 has 16 residues if both end residues are counted. This CDR3 is CASSYPGQQKHSVLRR.

This clonotype showed up many times. This could be a read error, since a much larger clone is one nucleotide away. The rearrangement links TRBV12-3 or TRBV12-4 to TRBJ2-7, with 8 bases lining up with TRBD1. The CDR3 covers 14 residues. V gave up 1 base and J gave up 7 bases; unmatched junction bases: 6. CDR3 DNA: TGTGCCAGCAGTTTAGATGACAGGGGCATTGAGCAGTACTTC. Translated, it gives CASSLDDRGIEQYF.

This chain uses TRBV24-1 with TRBJ2-1, with 8 bases aligning to TRBD2. The CDR3 runs 15 residues. Germline values: CDR1 KGHDR, CDR2 SFDVKD. V lost 1 base and J lost 8; bases outside the gene matches: 6. CDR3 sequence (DNA): TGTGCCACCAGTGATTTTGGGACTAGTTTGGATGAGCAGTTCTTC. Translation gives CATSDFGTSLDEQFF.

This clonotype appeared many times. The chain is built from TRBV5-1 and TRBJ2-2; tentatively, D is TRBD2 (5 bases). There are 16 residues in the CDR3. Trimming removed 0 bases from V and 7 bases from J, with 16 bases in between. The germline gives CDR1 SGHRS, CDR2 YFSETQ. The CDR3 is CASSLVLVASFGELFF. The CDR3 DNA follows: TGCGCCAGCAGCTTGGTACTAGTCGCTTCCTTCGGGGAGCTGTTTTTT.

This clonotype has only a few counts. The chain carries TRBV7-2 and TRBJ2-3; D is unresolved. This CDR3 spans 13 amino acids. Trimming pared 2 bases from V and 6 bases from J, leaving 9 bases between. Germline V gene data show CDR1 as SGHTA and CDR2 as FQGNSA. CDR3 sequence (DNA): TGTGCCAGCAGCTTAAGGGCCCGGGATACGCAGTATTTT. Its protein product is CASSLRARDTQYF.

The chain couples TRBV6-1 to TRBJ2-7; 7 bases are shared with TRBD1. The J call may not be correct, given that the DNA end is closer to TRBJ2-1. The germline V gene has CDR1 MNHNS and CDR2 SASEGT. The CDR3 is 14 amino acids. The CDR3 DNA reads as TGTGCCAGCAGAGACCTGGGACAGCACAATGAGCAGTTCTTC. Protein sequence: CASRDLGQHNEQFF.

In regard to this clonotype: One end of the junction fails to match germline, which may point to a read error. The chain links TRBV7-3 to TRBJ2-6, with D possibly being TRBD2 (6 bases). Germline-derived CDR1 and CDR2 are SGHTA and FQGTGA. There are 15 residues in the CDR3. The CDR3 DNA reads TGTGCCAGCAGCTTAATTTGGGCGGGACGTGAGACCCAGCACTTC. The encoded protein is CASSLIWAGRETQHF. The whole variable domain, remainder taken from reference TRBV7-3 and TRBJ2-6, is GAGVSQTPSNKVTEKGKYVELRCDPISGHTALYWYRQSLGQGPEFLIYFQGTGAADDSGLPNDRFFAVRPEGSVSTLKIQRTERGDSAVYLCASSLIWAGRETQHFGAGSRLTVL.

The V call is TRBV7-2, the J call TRBJ2-4; either TRBD1 or TRBD2 may fit D (7 bases each). The J call is doubtful: the DNA matches TRBJ2-7 better. The CDR3 loop spans 16 amino acids. Germline V gives CDR1 SGHTA, CDR2 FQGNSA. The CDR3 sequence is CASSFRGGGGSYEQYF. For the CDR3, the DNA is TGTGCCAGCAGTTTCAGGGGGGGCGGTGGGTCCTACGAGCAGTACTTC.

The rearrangement links TRBV6-6 to TRBJ2-7; D could derive from TRBD1 or TRBD2 (5 bases each). The V gene's germline CDR1 is MNHNY and CDR2 SVGAGI (reference sequence). This CDR3 contains 14 residues. V lost 9 bases and J 4 bases, leaving 19 bases between the germline ends. CDR3 DNA sequence: TGTGCCAGTAACCCGGGACCCCAAAAATACGAGCAGTACTTC. Translated, it gives CASNPGPQKYEQYF.

This clonotype showed up just a few times. CDR3 residues: CASSWRDRDNEKLFF. The CDR3 region has the DNA TGTGCCAGCAGCTGGAGGGACAGAGATAATGAAAAACTGTTTTTT. V is TRBV7-8 and J is TRBJ1-4, with 7 positions matching TRBD1. The V gene's germline CDR1 is SGHVS and CDR2 FQNEAQ. The CDR3 length is 15 residues. Germline trimming cut 4 bases from V and 4 bases from J; bases unmatched to any gene: 6.

This clonotype was seen many times. The chain links TRBV24-1 to TRBJ1-3; tentatively, D is TRBD1 (6 bases). Germline V CDR1 and CDR2: KGHDR, SFDVKD. V lost 2 bases and J lost 4, with 11 bases in between. CDR3 size: 15 residues. The CDR3 region is CATSDSRGPGNTIYF. The CDR3 region has the DNA TGTGCCACCAGTGATTCCAGGGGTCCCGGAAACACCATATATTTT.

This clonotype qualifies as medium-sized. The chain uses TRBV5-5 and TRBJ2-7, with 8 bases aligning to TRBD1. CDR3 length: 15 amino acids. Germline CDR1 and CDR2: SGHKS and YYEKEE (reference sequence). With 4 bases clipped from V and 3 bases from J, the junction kept 9 bases outside the gene matches. The CDR3 nucleotides are TGTGCCAGCAGCACAACCCGGACAGGGTTCTACGAGCAGTACTTC. Encoded protein: CASSTTRTGFYEQYF.

This clonotype was counted a few times. This rearrangement joins TRBV5-1 to TRBJ2-3; D is unresolved. This CDR3 region has 13 residues. The germline CDR1 and CDR2 sequences are SGHRS and YFSETQ. Trimming left V 1 base short and J 3 bases short, with 6 bases between. In DNA, the CDR3 is TGCGCCAGCAGCTTGTGGGCGACAGATACGCAGTATTTT. This encodes CASSLWATDTQYF.

DNA for the CDR3: TGTGCCAGCAGATTTAGGGGGGATCACAATGAGCAGTTCTTC. Its protein product is CASRFRGDHNEQFF. V and J are TRBV7-6 and TRBJ2-1; D tentatively fits TRBD1 or TRBD2 (6 bases each). Germline V gene lookup returns CDR1 SGHVS and CDR2 FNYEAQ. The ends were cut back, 6 bases at V and 5 bases at J, with 14 bases in the middle. The CDR3 is 14 amino acids.

A few counts support this clonotype. This may be a read error, as it is one base from a much larger clone. The V call is TRBV11-2, the J call TRBJ2-1, with D possibly matching TRBD1 (6 bases). This CDR3 is built from 15 residues. Trimming removed 1 base from V and 10 bases from J, with 17 bases in between. CDR1 SGHAT and CDR2 FQNNGV come from the germline V gene. For the CDR3, the DNA is TGTGCCAGCAGCTTAGTCACAGGGCCCTCCTACGAGCAGTTCTTC. Translated, it gives CASSLVTGPSYEQFF.

This clonotype came up many times. The J gene is TRBJ1-2, the V gene TRBV5-6; D remains ambiguous. This CDR3 region has 13 residues. Germline assignment: CDR1 SGHDT and CDR2 YYEEEE. V was pared by 0 bases and J by 6 bases, with 9 bases between. As DNA, the CDR3 is TGTGCCAGCAGCTTGGCGAGTAGGGATGGCTACACCTTC. Translation: CASSLASRDGYTF.

The chain carries TRBV7-2 and TRBJ2-3; tentative D call: TRBD1 (5 bases). The V gene's germline CDR1 is SGHTA and CDR2 FQGNSA. V lost 8 bases to trimming and J lost 1 base, with 10 bases between them. The CDR3 runs to 13 residues. The CDR3 DNA sequence: TGTGCCAGCGCAGGGTTCGGCACAGATACGCAGTATTTT. Translation gives CASAGFGTDTQYF.